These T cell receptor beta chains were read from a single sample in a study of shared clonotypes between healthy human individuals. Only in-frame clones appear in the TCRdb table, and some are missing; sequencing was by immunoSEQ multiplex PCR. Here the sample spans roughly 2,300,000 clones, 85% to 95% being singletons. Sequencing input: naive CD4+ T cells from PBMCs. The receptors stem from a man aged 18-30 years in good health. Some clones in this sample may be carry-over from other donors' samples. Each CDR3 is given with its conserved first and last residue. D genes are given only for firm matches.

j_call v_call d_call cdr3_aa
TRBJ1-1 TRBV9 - CASSVDLWAENTEAFF
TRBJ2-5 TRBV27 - CASSFTGRETQYF
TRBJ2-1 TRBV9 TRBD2 CASSVASSGNSGDNEQFF
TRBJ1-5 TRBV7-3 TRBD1 CASSVDRGQPQHF
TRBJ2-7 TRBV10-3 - CAISDTGTYEQYF
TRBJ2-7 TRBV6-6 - CASSPSGDPPYEQYF
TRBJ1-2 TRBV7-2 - CASSLGPYGYTF
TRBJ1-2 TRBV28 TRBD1 CASSILTTLGQGAYGYTF
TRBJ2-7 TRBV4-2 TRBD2 CASSQISGRDGSYEQYF
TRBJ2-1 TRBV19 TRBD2 CASSTSTSGRNEQFF
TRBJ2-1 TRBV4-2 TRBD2 CASSPGLAGPNEQFF
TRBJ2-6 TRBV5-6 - CASSLGRGAVGANVLTF
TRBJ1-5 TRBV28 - CASSLDRQSQHF
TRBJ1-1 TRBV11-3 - CASSSSGTSGTEAFF
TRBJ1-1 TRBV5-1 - CASSPRNRDGRNTEAFF
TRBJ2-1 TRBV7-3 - CASSLIPSLDEQFF
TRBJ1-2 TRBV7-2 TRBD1 CASSLSPGGYGYTF